This T cell receptor beta chain was identified in a study of Ad26.COV2.S vaccination and SARS-CoV-2 variants. Concerning this clone: Its matching antigen is unknown.

Method: immunoSEQ multiplex PCR; TCRdb's copy keeps in-frame clones and lacks some. The sample shows roughly 250,000 clones, around 85% of them seen only once. As to treatment: around 19 received Ad26.COV2.S at low or high dose, single or two shots; about 5 received placebo; per-sample allocation not given. Repertoires come from day 63 after the first vaccine or placebo injection. This vaccine is an Ad26 vector that expresses the Wuhan-strain SARS-CoV-2 spike. V was shortened by 1 base and J by 6 bases, with 13 bases between the two germline ends. CDR1 is SGHDT and CDR2 is YYEEEE in the germline V gene. The CDR3 is 14 residues long. General study findings and limits: Placebo recipients showed lower spike-specific TCR breadth than vaccinees. Vaccinees reportedly had broad spike-specific CD8+ and CD4+ T cell responses.

This receptor was obtained from a person between 18 and 65 years old who received the Ad26.COV2.S COVID-19 vaccine or a placebo. This sequence joins TRBV5-6 and TRBJ1-1, with D perhaps TRBD1 (5 bases). The sequencing used peripheral blood, collected in a trial of Ad26.COV2.S vaccine versus placebo. CDR3 in DNA: TGTGCCAGCAGCTTGACAGGTTTGAGGGCTGAAGCTTTCTTT. This codes for CASSLTGLRAEAFF. Full variable domain (rest looked up from reference TRBV5-6 and TRBJ1-1): DAGVTQSPTHLIKTRGQQVTLRCSPKSGHDTVSWYQQALGQGPQFIFQYYEEEERQRGNFPDRFSGHQFPNYSSELNVNALLLGDSALYLCASSLTGLRAEAFFGQGTRLTVV.